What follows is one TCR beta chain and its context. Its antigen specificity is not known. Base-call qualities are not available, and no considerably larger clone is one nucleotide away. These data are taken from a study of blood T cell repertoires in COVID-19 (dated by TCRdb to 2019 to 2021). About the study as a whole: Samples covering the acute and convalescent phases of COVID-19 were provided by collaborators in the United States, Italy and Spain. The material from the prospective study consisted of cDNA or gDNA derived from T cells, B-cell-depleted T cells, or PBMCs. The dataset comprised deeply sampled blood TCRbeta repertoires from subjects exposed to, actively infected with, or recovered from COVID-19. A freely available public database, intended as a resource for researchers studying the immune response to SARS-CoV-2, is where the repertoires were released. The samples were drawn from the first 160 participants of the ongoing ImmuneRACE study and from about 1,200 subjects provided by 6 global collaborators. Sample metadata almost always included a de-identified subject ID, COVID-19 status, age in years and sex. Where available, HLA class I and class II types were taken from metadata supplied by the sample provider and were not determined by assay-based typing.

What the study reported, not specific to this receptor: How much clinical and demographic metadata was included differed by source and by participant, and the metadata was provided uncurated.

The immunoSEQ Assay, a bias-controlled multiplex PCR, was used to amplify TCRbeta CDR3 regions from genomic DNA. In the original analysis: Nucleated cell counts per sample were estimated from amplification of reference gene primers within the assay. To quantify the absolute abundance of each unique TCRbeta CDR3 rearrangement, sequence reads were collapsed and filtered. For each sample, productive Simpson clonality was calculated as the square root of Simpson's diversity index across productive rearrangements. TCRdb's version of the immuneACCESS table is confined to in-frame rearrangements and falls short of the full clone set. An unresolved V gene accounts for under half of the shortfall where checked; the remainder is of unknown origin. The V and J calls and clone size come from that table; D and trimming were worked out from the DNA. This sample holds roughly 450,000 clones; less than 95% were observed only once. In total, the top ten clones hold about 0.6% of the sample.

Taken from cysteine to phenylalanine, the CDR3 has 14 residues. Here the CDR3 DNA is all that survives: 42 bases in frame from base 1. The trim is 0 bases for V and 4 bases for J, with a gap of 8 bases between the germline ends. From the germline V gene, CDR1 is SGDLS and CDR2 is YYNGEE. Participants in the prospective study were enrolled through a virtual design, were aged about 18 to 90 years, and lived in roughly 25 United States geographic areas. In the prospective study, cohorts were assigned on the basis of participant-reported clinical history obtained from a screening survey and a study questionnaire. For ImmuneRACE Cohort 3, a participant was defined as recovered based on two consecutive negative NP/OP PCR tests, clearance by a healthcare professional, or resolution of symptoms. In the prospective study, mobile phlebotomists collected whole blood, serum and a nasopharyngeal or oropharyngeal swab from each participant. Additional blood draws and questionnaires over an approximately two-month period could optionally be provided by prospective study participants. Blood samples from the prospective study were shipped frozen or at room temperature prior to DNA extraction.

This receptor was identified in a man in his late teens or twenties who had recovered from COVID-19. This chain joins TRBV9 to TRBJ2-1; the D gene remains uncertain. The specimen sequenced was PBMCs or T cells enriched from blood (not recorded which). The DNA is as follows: TGTGCCAGCAGCGTAGAAGCCTTTTACAATGAGCAGTTCTTC. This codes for CASSVEAFYNEQFF.